Presented here are 24 T cell receptor beta chains from one specimen sequenced in a study of blood T cell repertoires in COVID-19. Here immunoSEQ multiplex PCR was the method, and the copy in TCRdb shows in-frame clones only, minus some. The profile shows approximately 120,000 clones, more than 70% of them singletons. Input material: peripheral blood. These TCRs come from a human donor in a cohort sampled during active COVID-19.

V usage is TRBV4-3 and J usage is TRBJ1-1; D is possibly TRBD1 (5 bases). The V end was cut by 4 bases, the J end by 3 bases, with 12 bases between. The CDR3 runs 14 residues. Germline CDR1 LGHNA, CDR2 YSLEER. The chain's CDR3 is CASSLGGGHTEAFF. The CDR3 DNA reads TGCGCCAGCAGCCTGGGGGGAGGGCACACTGAAGCTTTCTTT.

The rearrangement links TRBV5-4 to TRBJ1-1, with 10 bases that match TRBD1. Germline values: CDR1 SGHNT, CDR2 YYREEE (reference sequence). Trimming took 3 bases from V and 5 from J; bases not matched to a gene: 10. This CDR3 region has 16 residues. In DNA form, the CDR3 reads TGTGCCAGCAGCTCGGGGGACAGGGGAGGAGTGACTGAAGCTTTCTTT. It translates to CASSSGDRGGVTEAFF.

This CDR3 reads CASSFLGADTQYF. CDR3 DNA: TGTGCCAGCAGCTTTCTGGGCGCAGATACGCAGTATTTT. V and J are TRBV7-8 and TRBJ2-3; D remains unclear. CDR1 is SGHVS and CDR2 is FQNEAQ in the germline V gene. V was cut by 3 bases and J by 4 bases, with 8 bases left in between. The CDR3 length is 13 residues.

The chain recombines TRBV7-2 with TRBJ2-5; perhaps TRBD2 as D (6 bases). This CDR3 is built from 14 residues. CDR1 and CDR2 (germline): SGHTA, FQGNSA. The V gene lost 4 bases and the J gene lost 7 bases, with 16 bases spanning the gap. As DNA, the CDR3 is TGTGCCAGCAGCTGGGACGGGGGAATAGTGACCCAGTACTTC. Encoded protein: CASSWDGGIVTQYF.

The chain carries TRBV24-1 and TRBJ1-3; D is ambiguous. The germline V gene has CDR1 KGHDR and CDR2 SFDVKD. The CDR3 has 13 residues. The germline V and J ends were trimmed by 5 bases and 1 base, with 5 bases remaining between them. CDR3 residues: CATSGASGNTIYF. The CDR3 DNA sequence: TGTGCCACCAGTGGGGCTTCTGGAAACACCATATATTTT.

The chain is built from TRBV20-1 and TRBJ2-1, with D maybe TRBD2 (5 bases). The V end lost 6 bases, the J end lost 7 bases, and 10 bases lay between the germline ends. This CDR3 has 11 residues. The germline gives CDR1 DFQATT, CDR2 SNEGSKA (reference sequence). This chain's CDR3 is CSAKRGNEQFF. CDR3 coding DNA: TGCAGTGCCAAACGCGGGAATGAGCAGTTCTTC.

The rearrangement joins TRBV5-6 to TRBJ1-2; D call uncertain. V lost 0 bases and J lost 3, with 6 bases in between. Germline lookup yields CDR1 SGHDT and CDR2 YYEEEE. The CDR3 is 13 residues long. The DNA of the CDR3 is TGTGCCAGCAGCTTGGTGGGAGACTATGGCTACACCTTC. It translates to CASSLVGDYGYTF.

The chain recombines TRBV13 with TRBJ2-2, with D perhaps TRBD2 (6 bases). Per the germline V gene, CDR1 is PRHDT and CDR2 is FYEKMQ (reference sequence). The CDR3 contains 17 residues. With 5 bases removed from V and 1 base from J, the gap between germline ends came to 17 bases. The CDR3 protein is CASSRRTGTGNTGELFF. DNA for the CDR3: TGTGCCAGCAGCCGGAGAACCGGGACTGGGAACACCGGGGAGCTGTTTTTT.

The rearrangement uses TRBV7-9 and TRBJ1-1, with TRBD1 matching 7 bases. Germline V gene sequence: CDR1 SEHNR, CDR2 FQNEAQ (reference sequence). Trimming at V came to 5 bases and at J to 4 bases, leaving 7 bases not matched to a gene. The CDR3 contains 14 residues. CDR3 residues: CASSAVRGSTEAFF. The CDR3 DNA follows: TGTGCCAGCAGCGCGGTCAGGGGGAGCACTGAAGCTTTCTTT.

V and J are TRBV5-1 and TRBJ1-1; D may be TRBD1 (6 bases). This CDR3 spans 13 amino acids. V was clipped by 3 bases and J by 4 bases, with 10 bases between them. Germline CDR1 reads SGHRS; CDR2 reads YFSETQ. CDR3 in DNA: TGCGCCAGCAGCTCCAGGGGTGGCACTGAAGCTTTCTTT. The encoded protein is CASSSRGGTEAFF.

The count of this clone is one. This rearrangement joins TRBV5-6 to TRBJ1-2; possible D gene TRBD1, 5 bases. Per germline, CDR1 SGHDT and CDR2 YYEEEE. Trimming cost V 5 bases and J 1 base, with 12 bases left between them. The CDR3 is 14 residues long. The CDR3 protein is CASSEPGRNYGYTF. The CDR3 DNA sequence: TGTGCCAGCAGTGAGCCAGGGCGTAACTATGGCTACACCTTC.

The CDR3 loop reads CASSLPEMGQFF. The CDR3 nucleotides read TGTGCCAGCAGTTTACCGGAGATGGGGCAGTTCTTC. The rearrangement joins TRBV28 to TRBJ2-1; D unclear. Per germline, CDR1 MDHEN and CDR2 SYDVKM. Trimming cost V 2 bases and J 12 bases, with 11 bases left between them. The CDR3 runs to 12 residues.

This clone has a handful of counts. V and J are TRBV5-8 and TRBJ1-5, with D tentatively TRBD1 (6 bases). Trimming shortened V by 4 bases and J by 5 bases, and 13 bases separated the two germline ends. Per the germline V gene, CDR1 is SGHTS and CDR2 is YDEGEE. The CDR3 is made up of 14 amino acids. CDR3 protein: CASSLQGSHQPQHF. DNA of the CDR3: TGTGCCAGCAGCCTCCAGGGGAGCCATCAGCCCCAGCATTTT.

The V gene is TRBV27, the J gene TRBJ1-5; maybe TRBD1 (6 bases). The CDR3 loop spans 12 amino acids. Per the germline V gene, CDR1 is MNHEY and CDR2 is SMNVEV (reference sequence). The V gene lost 4 bases and the J gene lost 7 bases, with 8 bases spanning the gap. The CDR3 spells CASSSRGQPQHF. CDR3 in DNA: TGTGCCAGCAGTTCCAGGGGCCAGCCCCAGCATTTT.

The V call is TRBV19, the J call TRBJ1-1; D might be TRBD1 (5 bases). CDR3 length equals 16 residues. V lost 8 bases, J lost 5 bases, and 24 bases lay in between. The germline V gene encodes CDR1 LNHDA and CDR2 SQIVND (reference sequence). The CDR3 DNA reads as TGTGCCAGTTTTACACCCCCAAGGGGCAGGCCGACTGAAGCTTTCTTT. Amino acids: CASFTPPRGRPTEAFF.

V and J are TRBV5-1 and TRBJ2-3, with 8 positions matching TRBD2. CDR1 is SGHRS and CDR2 is YFSETQ in the germline V gene. Unmatched junction bases numbered 6, after V lost 5 bases and J lost 4 bases. This CDR3 contains 14 residues. This chain's CDR3 is CASRVAGLADTQYF. Here the CDR3 DNA reads TGCGCCAGCAGAGTAGCGGGGTTGGCAGATACGCAGTATTTT.

The rearrangement joins TRBV7-9 to TRBJ1-1, with D possibly matching TRBD1 (6 bases). Germline V gives CDR1 SEHNR, CDR2 FQNEAQ (reference sequence). Trimming left V 10 bases short and J 0 bases short, with 12 bases between. The CDR3 is made up of 13 amino acids. Here the CDR3 DNA reads TGTGCCACACAGACAGGAATGAACACTGAAGCTTTCTTT. Protein sequence: CATQTGMNTEAFF. The full variable domain, in which reference TRBV7-9 and TRBJ1-1 provide the parts outside the CDR3, is DTGVSQNPRHKITKRGQNVTFRCDPISEHNRLYWYRQTLGQGPEFLTYFQNEAQLEKSRLLSDRFSAERPKGSFSTLEIQRTEQGDSAMYLCATQTGMNTEAFFGQGTRLTVV.

The rearrangement uses TRBV7-9 and TRBJ2-5; D is unclear. Trimming cost V 2 bases and J 7 bases, with 11 bases left between them. CDR1 and CDR2 (germline): SEHNR, FQNEAQ (reference sequence). The CDR3 consists of 13 residues. The CDR3 protein is CASSLSTGGTQYF. The CDR3, as DNA: TGTGCCAGCAGCTTAAGTACTGGTGGGACCCAGTACTTC.

V usage is TRBV7-8 and J usage is TRBJ2-5; possible D gene TRBD1, 6 bases. This CDR3 has 18 amino acids. V lost 2 bases to trimming and J lost 7 bases, with 26 bases between them. Germline loops: CDR1 SGHVS, CDR2 FQNEAQ. The CDR3 DNA reads as TGTGCCAGCAGCTTATTCGGTAGTGGGGGCTGGGGTTTTGGGACCCAGTACTTC. It specifies CASSLFGSGGWGFGTQYF.

The chain recombines TRBV19 with TRBJ1-2, with D perhaps matching TRBD1 (5 bases). Germline-derived CDR1 and CDR2 are LNHDA and SQIVND (reference sequence). The V end lost 11 bases, the J end lost 6 bases, and 13 bases lay between the germline ends. The CDR3 is 11 residues long. The DNA for the CDR3 is TGTGCCTCGGGGGGGAGGCATGGCTACACCTTC. Translated, it gives CASGGRHGYTF.

The chain uses TRBV10-1 and TRBJ1-4; D is perhaps TRBD1 (6 bases). This CDR3 spans 18 amino acids. Germline V gene lookup returns CDR1 WNHNN and CDR2 SYGVQD (reference sequence). Trimming took 8 bases from V and 8 from J, leaving 30 bases between them. CDR3 nucleotides: TGCGCCAGCGACTTCGGGACAACCCAATCCGCTGCGGTGGAAAAACTGTTTTTT. Translation: CASDFGTTQSAAVEKLFF.

This chain joins TRBV2 and TRBJ1-1; 7 nucleotides line up with TRBD1. V lost 6 bases and J lost 5; bases outside the gene matches: 15. Germline CDR1 and CDR2: SNHLY and FYNNEI. The CDR3 sequence is 16 residues long. The CDR3 bases are TGTGCCAGCAGCGGAGCAGGGGGGAAGGTTGGGACTGAAGCTTTCTTT. This encodes CASSGAGGKVGTEAFF.

The chain couples TRBV28 to TRBJ1-2; 7 nucleotides agree with TRBD1. With V trimmed by 6 bases and J by 3 bases, 7 bases remained unmatched. Germline CDR1 and CDR2: MDHEN and SYDVKM. The CDR3 length is 14 residues. CDR3 in DNA: TGTGCCAGCAGCCTGACAGGGAGTGACTATGGCTACACCTTC. It encodes CASSLTGSDYGYTF.

This clone was counted ten times or more. The V call is TRBV7-3, the J call TRBJ1-6; D gene unclear. Trimming removed 5 bases from V and 6 bases from J, with 14 bases in between. The CDR3 contains 15 residues. The germline V gene encodes CDR1 SGHTA and CDR2 FQGTGA. The CDR3 bases are TGTGCCAGCAGCCCCTTCTCACGGGGTAATTCACCCCTCCACTTT. It translates to CASSPFSRGNSPLHF. Full variable domain (rest looked up from reference TRBV7-3 and TRBJ1-6): GAGVSQTPSNKVTEKGKYVELRCDPISGHTALYWYRQSLGQGPEFLIYFQGTGAADDSGLPNDRFFAVRPEGSVSTLKIQRTERGDSAVYLCASSPFSRGNSPLHFGNGTRLTVT.